This T cell receptor beta chain comes out of a study of T cells in tuberculosis. Overall study context: T cells were selected with CD1B tetramers loaded with glucose monomycolate.

Chain pairing is unknown; alpha and beta were sequenced separately. Assay: immunoSEQ multiplex PCR; the TCRdb copy retains only in-frame clones and omits some. The sample lists 80,000 to 90,000 clones, about nine tenths occurring once. After thawing and overnight rest, PBMC were stained with GMM-loaded CD1B tetramer, viability dye and anti-CD3 for sorting. The CD1B tetramers carried C32 glucose monomycolate purified from Rhodococcus equi. The sequenced material came from CD1b-GMM tetramer-negative cells sorted from PBMCs. This receptor was taken from an adult woman with latent tuberculosis.

CDR3 nucleotides: TGTGCCAGCAGCTTGAGGGGGGGCCCTGAGCAGTTCTTC. This encodes CASSLRGGPEQFF. The chain recombines TRBV5-4 with TRBJ2-1; D may be TRBD2 (7 bases). From germline, CDR1 is SGHNT and CDR2 YYREEE (reference sequence). CDR3 size: 13 residues. The V and J ends lost 1 base and 9 bases respectively, with 11 bases between them.